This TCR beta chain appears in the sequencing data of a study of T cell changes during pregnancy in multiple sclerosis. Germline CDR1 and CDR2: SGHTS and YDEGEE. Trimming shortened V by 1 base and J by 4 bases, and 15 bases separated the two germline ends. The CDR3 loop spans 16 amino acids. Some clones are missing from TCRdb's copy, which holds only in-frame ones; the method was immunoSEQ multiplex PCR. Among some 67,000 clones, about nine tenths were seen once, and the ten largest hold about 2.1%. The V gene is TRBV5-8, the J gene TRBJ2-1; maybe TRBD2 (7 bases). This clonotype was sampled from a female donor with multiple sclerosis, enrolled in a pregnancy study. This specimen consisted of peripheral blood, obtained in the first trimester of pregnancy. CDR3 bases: TGTGCCAGCAGCTTGTATGGACGGGGGGCGTACAATGAGCAGTTCTTC. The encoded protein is CASSLYGRGAYNEQFF.